This T cell receptor beta chain was captured in a study of blood T cell repertoires in COVID-19. Study-level background: Sites across the United States, Italy and Spain contributed samples from acute and convalescent COVID-19. The analysed material was cDNA or gDNA that came from T cells, B-cell-depleted T cells, or PBMCs.

Study processing details: Researchers report that nucleated cell counts were estimated from reference gene primer amplification. Clones were sequenced by immunoSEQ multiplex PCR, and TCRdb holds only the in-frame ones, with some missing. That table furnishes V, J and clone size, whereas the DNA furnished D and trimming. This table has over 150,000 clones, about 83% appearing once. This CDR3 comprises 17 residues. V lost 3 bases to trimming and J lost 4 bases; unmatched junction nucleotides: 9. The germline gives CDR1 LGHNA, CDR2 YSLEER. The rearrangement uses TRBV4-3 and TRBJ2-5, with TRBD2 matching over 12 bases. The TCR was taken from a man between 60 and 75 years old with acute or convalescent COVID-19. The sample consisted of peripheral blood. CDR3 sequence reads: CASSQDILAGGRETQYF. Written as DNA, the CDR3 is TGCGCCAGCAGCCAGGACATTCTAGCGGGGGGGCGAGAGACCCAGTACTTC.